The sample holds many counts of the clone carrying this TCR beta chain. Antigen: not known. This entry is derived from a study of early T cells in non-severe SARS-CoV-2 infection. Study background: Sequencing used unsorted whole-blood bulk RNA, so chains lack pairing.

Findings and caveats of the study: Anti-spike CD8 responses were favored in VDJdb matching, and private and CD4 specificities were missed.

V lost 7 bases to trimming and J lost 3 bases, with 19 bases between them. The CDR3 covers 15 residues. Individual cDNA molecules were tagged with unique molecular identifiers, the study reported. TCRdb independently ran MiXCR on the 5' RACE reads; one entry per CDR3 protein. There are 120,000 or so distinct CDR3 sequences in the sample; around 13% occur only once, and 3% to 4.5% lies in the top ten. The chain has TRBV12-3 or TRBV12-4 and TRBJ2-7; D uncertain. The receptor was isolated from an adult who was a healthcare worker with PCR-confirmed SARS-CoV-2 infection or an uninfected control (not recorded which). The sequencing here drew on whole blood, taken at baseline. CDR3 residues: CASTLKTQPFYEQYF. The CDR3 nucleotides are TGTGCCAGCACCCTTAAGACACAACCGTTCTACGAGCAGTACTTC.